Sequencing of this T cell receptor beta chain was carried out in a study of identical twins. General study results and limits: Cross-sectional statistical analysis was relied on for the conclusions, without the same donors being followed.

There are a few counts of this clonotype. Its antigen is unknown. cDNA carried unique molecular identifiers, and a universal primer site was added by template switching. TCRdb redid the calling of the 5' RACE reads with MiXCR, one entry per CDR3 protein. The table shows approximately 1.8 million distinct CDR3 sequences, with around 33% occurring only once. Germline V lookup: CDR1 DFQATT, CDR2 SNEGSKA (reference sequence). The CDR3 is 13 amino acids. V was cut by 0 bases and J by 0 bases, with 6 bases left in between. The V and J genes are TRBV20-1 and TRBJ2-7; tentatively, D is TRBD2 (5 bases). Sequencing used cord blood. This TCR derives from a newborn girl in good health. The CDR3 spells CSAREGLSYEQYF. In DNA form, the CDR3 reads TGCAGTGCTAGAGAAGGACTCTCCTACGAGCAGTACTTC.